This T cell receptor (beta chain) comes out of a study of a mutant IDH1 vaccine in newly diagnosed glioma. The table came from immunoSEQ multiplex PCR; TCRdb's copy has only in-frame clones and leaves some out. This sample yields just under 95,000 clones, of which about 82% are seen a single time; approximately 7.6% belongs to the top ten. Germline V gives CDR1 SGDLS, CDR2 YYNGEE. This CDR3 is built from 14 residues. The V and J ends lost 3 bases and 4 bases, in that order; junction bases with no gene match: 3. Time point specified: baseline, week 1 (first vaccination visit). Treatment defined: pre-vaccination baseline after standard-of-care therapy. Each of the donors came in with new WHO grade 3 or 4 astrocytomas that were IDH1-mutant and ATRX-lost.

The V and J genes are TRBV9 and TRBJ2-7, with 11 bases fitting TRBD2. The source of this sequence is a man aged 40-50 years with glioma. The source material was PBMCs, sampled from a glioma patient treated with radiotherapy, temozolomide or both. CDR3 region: CASSATSGSYEQYF. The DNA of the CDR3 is TGTGCCAGCAGCGCCACTAGCGGGAGTTACGAGCAGTACTTC.